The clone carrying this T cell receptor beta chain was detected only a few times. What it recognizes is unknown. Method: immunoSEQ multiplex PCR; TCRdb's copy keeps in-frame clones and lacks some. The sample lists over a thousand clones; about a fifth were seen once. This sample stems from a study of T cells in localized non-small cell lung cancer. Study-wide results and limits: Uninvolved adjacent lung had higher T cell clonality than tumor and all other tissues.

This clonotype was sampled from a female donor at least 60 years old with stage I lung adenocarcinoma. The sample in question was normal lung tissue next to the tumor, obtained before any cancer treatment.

The CDR3 nucleotides read TGTGCCACCAGCAGAGATCAAGCGGCAGGGCCTTGGGGCTACACCTTC. Translated, it gives CATSRDQAAGPWGYTF. The chain uses TRBV15 and TRBJ1-2, with D perhaps TRBD1 (5 bases). The CDR3 runs to 16 residues. Germline-derived CDR1 and CDR2 are LNHNV and YYDKDF (reference sequence). The V gene lost 0 bases and the J gene lost 8 bases, with 19 bases spanning the gap.